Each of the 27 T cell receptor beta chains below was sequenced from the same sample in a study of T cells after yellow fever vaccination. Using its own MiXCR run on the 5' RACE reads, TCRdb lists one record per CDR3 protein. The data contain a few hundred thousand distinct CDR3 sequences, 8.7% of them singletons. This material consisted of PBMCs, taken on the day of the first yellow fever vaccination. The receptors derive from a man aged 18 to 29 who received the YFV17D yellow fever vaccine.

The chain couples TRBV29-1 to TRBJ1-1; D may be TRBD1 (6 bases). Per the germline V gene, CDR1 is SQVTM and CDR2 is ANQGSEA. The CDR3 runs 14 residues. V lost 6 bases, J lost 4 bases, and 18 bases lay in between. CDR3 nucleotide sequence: TGCAGCGTCTCGGGACACTCGAAGGGCACTGAAGCTTTCTTT. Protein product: CSVSGHSKGTEAFF.

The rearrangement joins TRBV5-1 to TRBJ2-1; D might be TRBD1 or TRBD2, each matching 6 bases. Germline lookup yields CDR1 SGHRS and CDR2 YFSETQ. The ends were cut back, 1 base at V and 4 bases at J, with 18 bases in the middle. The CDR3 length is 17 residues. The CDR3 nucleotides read TGCGCCAGCAGCTTGATCAGAGGGGGGACCTTATACAATGAGCAGTTCTTC. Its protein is CASSLIRGGTLYNEQFF.

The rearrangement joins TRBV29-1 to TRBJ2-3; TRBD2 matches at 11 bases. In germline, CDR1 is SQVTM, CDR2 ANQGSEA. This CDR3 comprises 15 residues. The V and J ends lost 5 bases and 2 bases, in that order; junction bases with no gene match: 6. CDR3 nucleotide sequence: TGCAGCGTTCCGCCTAGCGGGGGGCTCACAGATACGCAGTATTTT. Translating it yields CSVPPSGGLTDTQYF.

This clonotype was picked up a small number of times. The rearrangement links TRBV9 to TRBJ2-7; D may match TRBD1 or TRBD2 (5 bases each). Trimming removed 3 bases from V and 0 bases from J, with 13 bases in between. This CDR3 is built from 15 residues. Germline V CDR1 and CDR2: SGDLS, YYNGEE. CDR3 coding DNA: TGTGCCAGCAGCGGGGGGACGTCTTCCTCCTACGAGCAGTACTTC. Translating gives CASSGGTSSSYEQYF.

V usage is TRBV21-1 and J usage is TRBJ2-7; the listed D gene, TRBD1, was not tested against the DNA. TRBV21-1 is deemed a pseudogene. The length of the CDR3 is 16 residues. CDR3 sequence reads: CASSKARDSHAYEQYF. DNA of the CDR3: TGTGCCAGCAGCAAAGCCCGGGACAGCCACGCCTACGAGCAGTACTTC.

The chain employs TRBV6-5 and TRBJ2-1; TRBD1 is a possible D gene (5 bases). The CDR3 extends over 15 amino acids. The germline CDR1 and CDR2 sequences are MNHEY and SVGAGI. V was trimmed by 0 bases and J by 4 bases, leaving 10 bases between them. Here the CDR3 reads CASSYSPGKYNEQFF. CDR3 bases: TGTGCCAGCAGTTACTCCCCAGGGAAATACAATGAGCAGTTCTTC.

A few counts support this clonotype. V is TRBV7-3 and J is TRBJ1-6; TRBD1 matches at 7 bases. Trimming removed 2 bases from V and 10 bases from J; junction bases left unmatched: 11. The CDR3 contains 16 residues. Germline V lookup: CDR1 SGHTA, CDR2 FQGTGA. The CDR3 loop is CASSLEGQRGRSPLHF. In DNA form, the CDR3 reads TGTGCCAGCAGCTTAGAGGGACAGCGAGGAAGATCACCCCTCCACTTT. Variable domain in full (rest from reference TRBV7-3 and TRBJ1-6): GAGVSQTPSNKVTEKGKYVELRCDPISGHTALYWYRQSLGQGPEFLIYFQGTGAADDSGLPNDRFFAVRPEGSVSTLKIQRTERGDSAVYLCASSLEGQRGRSPLHFGNGTRLTVT.

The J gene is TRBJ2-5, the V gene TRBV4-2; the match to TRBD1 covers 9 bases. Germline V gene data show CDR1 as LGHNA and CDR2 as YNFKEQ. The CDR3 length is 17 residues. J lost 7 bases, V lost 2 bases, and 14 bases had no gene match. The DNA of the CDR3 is TGTGCCAGCAGCCAACCGGCGGGGGACAGGGCTTGGGGGACCCAGTACTTC. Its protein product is CASSQPAGDRAWGTQYF.

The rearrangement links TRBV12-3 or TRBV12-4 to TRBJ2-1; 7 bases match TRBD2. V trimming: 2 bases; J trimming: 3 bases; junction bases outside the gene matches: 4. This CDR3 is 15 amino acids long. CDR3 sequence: CASSLFAGVYNEQFF. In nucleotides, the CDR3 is TGTGCCAGCAGTTTATTTGCGGGGGTCTACAATGAGCAGTTCTTC.

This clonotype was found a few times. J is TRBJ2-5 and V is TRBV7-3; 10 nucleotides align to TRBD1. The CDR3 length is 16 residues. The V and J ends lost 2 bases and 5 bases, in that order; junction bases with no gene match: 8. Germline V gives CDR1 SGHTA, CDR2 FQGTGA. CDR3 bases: TGTGCCAGCAGCTTAGGGTGGACAGGGGGTGAGGAGACCCAGTACTTC. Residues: CASSLGWTGGEETQYF.

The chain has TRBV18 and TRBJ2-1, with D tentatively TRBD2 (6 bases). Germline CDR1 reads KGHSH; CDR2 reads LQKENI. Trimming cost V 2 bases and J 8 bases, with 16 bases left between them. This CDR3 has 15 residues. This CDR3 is CASSPATSVLDEQFF. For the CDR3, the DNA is TGTGCCAGCTCACCAGCGACTAGTGTGTTGGATGAGCAGTTCTTC.

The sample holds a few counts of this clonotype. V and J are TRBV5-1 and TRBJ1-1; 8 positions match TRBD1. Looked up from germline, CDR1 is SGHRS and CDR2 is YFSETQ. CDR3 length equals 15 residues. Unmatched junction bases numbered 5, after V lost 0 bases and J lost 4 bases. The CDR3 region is CASSLGTGKITEAFF. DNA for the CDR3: TGCGCCAGCAGCTTGGGGACAGGGAAGATCACTGAAGCTTTCTTT.

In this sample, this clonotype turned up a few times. CDR3 in amino acids: CASSSSQRGAYSYEQYF. CDR3 DNA: TGTGCCAGCAGCTCGTCCCAGCGGGGGGCCTACTCCTACGAGCAGTACTTC. The genes are TRBV7-2 and TRBJ2-7; TRBD2 matches at 9 bases. CDR3 length: 17 residues. V was clipped by 4 bases and J by 0 bases; unmatched bases: 10. Germline V gives CDR1 SGHTA, CDR2 FQGNSA.

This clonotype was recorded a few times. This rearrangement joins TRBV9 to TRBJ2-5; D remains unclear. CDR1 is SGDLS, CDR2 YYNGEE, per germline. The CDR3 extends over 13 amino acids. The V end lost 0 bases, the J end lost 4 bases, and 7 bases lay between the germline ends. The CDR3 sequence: CASSVGAGETQYF. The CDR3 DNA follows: TGTGCCAGCAGCGTAGGGGCCGGAGAGACCCAGTACTTC. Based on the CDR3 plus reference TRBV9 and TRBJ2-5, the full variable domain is DSGVTQTPKHLITATGQRVTLRCSPRSGDLSVYWYQQSLDQGLQFLIQYYNGEERAKGNILERFSAQQFPDLHSELNLSSLELGDSALYFCASSVGAGETQYFGPGTRLLVL.

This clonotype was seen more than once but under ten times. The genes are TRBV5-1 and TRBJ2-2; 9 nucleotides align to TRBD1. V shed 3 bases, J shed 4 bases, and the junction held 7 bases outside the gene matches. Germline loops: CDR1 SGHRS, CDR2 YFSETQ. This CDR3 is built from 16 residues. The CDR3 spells CASSSNTGGSTGELFF. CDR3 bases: TGCGCCAGCAGCTCGAATACAGGGGGCAGCACCGGGGAGCTGTTTTTT.

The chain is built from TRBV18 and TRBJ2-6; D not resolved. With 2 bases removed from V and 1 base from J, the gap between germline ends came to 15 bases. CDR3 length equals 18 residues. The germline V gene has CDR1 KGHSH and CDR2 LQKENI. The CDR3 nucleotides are TGTGCCAGCTCACCATTGGCTGCGGAGCATTCTGGGGCCAACGTCCTGACTTTC. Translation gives CASSPLAAEHSGANVLTF.

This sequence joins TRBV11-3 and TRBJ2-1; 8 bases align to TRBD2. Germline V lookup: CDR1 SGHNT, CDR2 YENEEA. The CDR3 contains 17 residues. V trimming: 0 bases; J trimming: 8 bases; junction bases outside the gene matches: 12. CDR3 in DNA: TGTGCCAGCAGCTTAGACGGGGGGACTAGGGGGTCGGATGAGCAGTTCTTC. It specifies CASSLDGGTRGSDEQFF.

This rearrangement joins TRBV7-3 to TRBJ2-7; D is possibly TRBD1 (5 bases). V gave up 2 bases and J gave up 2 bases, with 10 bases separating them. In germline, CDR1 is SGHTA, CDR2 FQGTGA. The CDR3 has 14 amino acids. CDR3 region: CASSLSQGPYEQYF. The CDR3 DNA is TGTGCCAGCAGCTTATCGCAGGGCCCCTACGAGCAGTACTTC.

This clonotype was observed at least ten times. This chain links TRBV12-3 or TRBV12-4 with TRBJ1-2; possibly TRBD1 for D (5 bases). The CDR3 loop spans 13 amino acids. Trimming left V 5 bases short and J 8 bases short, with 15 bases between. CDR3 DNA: TGTGCCAGCAGTCTGGACACCGCTCGGGGCTACACCTTC. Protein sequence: CASSLDTARGYTF.

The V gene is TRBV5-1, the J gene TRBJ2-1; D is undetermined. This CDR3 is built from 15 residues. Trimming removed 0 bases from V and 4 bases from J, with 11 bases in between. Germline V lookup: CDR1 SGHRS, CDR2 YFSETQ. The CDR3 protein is CASSLEQSDYNEQFF. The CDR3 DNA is TGCGCCAGCAGCTTGGAACAGTCCGATTACAATGAGCAGTTCTTC.

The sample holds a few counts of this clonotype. CDR3 in DNA: TGTGCCATCAGTGAAGGGTCACGCGGGGGGACCTACGAGCAGTACTTC. Translation gives CAISEGSRGGTYEQYF. This chain uses TRBV10-3 with TRBJ2-7; 8 bases match TRBD2. Germline assignment: CDR1 ENHRY and CDR2 SYGVKD. The CDR3 has 16 amino acids. Losses at the gene ends were 3 bases for V and 2 bases for J; bases not matched to a gene: 9.

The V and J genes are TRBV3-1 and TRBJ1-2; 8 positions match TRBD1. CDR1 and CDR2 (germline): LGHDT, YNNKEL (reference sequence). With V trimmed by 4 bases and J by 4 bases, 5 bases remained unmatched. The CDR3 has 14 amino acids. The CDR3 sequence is CASSLPGQVYGYTF. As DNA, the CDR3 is TGTGCCAGCAGCCTCCCGGGACAGGTCTATGGCTACACCTTC.

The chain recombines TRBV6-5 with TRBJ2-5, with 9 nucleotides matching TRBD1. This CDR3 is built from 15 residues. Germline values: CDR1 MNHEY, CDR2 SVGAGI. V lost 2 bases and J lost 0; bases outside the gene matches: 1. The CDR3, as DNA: TGTGCCAGCAGTTACACAGGGGGCGACCAAGAGACCCAGTACTTC. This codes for CASSYTGGDQETQYF.

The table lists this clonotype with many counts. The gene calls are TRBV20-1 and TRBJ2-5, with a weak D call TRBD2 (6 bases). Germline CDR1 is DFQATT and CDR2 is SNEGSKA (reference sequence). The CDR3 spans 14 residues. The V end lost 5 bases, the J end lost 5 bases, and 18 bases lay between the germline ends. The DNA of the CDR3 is TGCAGTGCTTACCCGGGGGTTGGAATGGAGACCCAGTACTTC. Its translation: CSAYPGVGMETQYF.

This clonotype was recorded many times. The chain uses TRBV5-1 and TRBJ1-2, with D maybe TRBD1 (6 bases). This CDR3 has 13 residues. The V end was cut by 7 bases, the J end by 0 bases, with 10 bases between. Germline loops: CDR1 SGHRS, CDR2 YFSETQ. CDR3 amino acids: CASGSGANYGYTF. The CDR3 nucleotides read TGCGCCAGCGGTTCAGGGGCTAACTATGGCTACACCTTC.

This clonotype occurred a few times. CDR3 DNA: TGTGCCAGCAGCTTAGTTGGTTTCGGAGAGGACATATCCTACGAGCAGTACTTC. The encoded protein is CASSLVGFGEDISYEQYF. The genes are TRBV11-2 and TRBJ2-7, with TRBD1 as a possible D gene (5 bases). Trimming removed 1 base from V and 1 base from J, with 20 bases in between. Germline V gene lookup returns CDR1 SGHAT and CDR2 FQNNGV. This CDR3 has 18 amino acids. The entire variable domain, with the rest obtained from reference TRBV11-2 and TRBJ2-7, is as follows: EAGVAQSPRYKIIEKRQSVAFWCNPISGHATLYWYQQILGQGPKLLIQFQNNGVVDDSQLPKDRFSAERLKGVDSTLKIQPAKLEDSAVYLCASSLVGFGEDISYEQYFGPGTRLTVT.

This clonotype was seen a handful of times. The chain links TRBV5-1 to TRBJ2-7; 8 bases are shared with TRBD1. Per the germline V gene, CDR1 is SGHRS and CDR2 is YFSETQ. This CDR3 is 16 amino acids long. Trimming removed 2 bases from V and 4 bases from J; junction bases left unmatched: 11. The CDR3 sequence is CASSLGRTGRWYEQYV. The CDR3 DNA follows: TGCGCCAGCAGCTTAGGAAGGACAGGGAGATGGTACGAGCAGTACGTC.